This TCR beta chain was obtained from a study of blood T cell repertoires in COVID-19. Study at large: There were acute and convalescent COVID-19 samples, and they came from the United States, Italy and Spain.

Original processing methods: Cell counts per sample came from amplifying reference gene primers. Here immunoSEQ multiplex PCR was the method, and the copy in TCRdb shows in-frame clones only, minus some. V and J calls and clone size are given by that table; D and trimming were obtained from the DNA. Of approximately 160,000 clones in the sample, 70% to 90% are singletons; the top ten hold 7.5% to 8.5%. Germline CDR1 is SGHDT and CDR2 is YYEEEE. The CDR3 is 14 amino acids. The V gene end was trimmed by 3 bases and the J gene end by 6 bases; junction bases not matched to a gene: 6. Specimen: peripheral blood. The chain couples TRBV5-6 to TRBJ1-5, with 7 bases aligning to TRBD1. This sequence originates from a woman aged 60 to 75 with COVID-19, enrolled during active disease. The CDR3: CASSWGTDFQPQHF. DNA of the CDR3: TGTGCCAGCAGCTGGGGGACAGACTTTCAGCCCCAGCATTTT.